This TCR beta chain is drawn from a study of blood T cell repertoires in COVID-19. On the study more broadly: The United States, Italy and Spain provided the acute and convalescent COVID-19 samples. T cells, B-cell-depleted T cells, or PBMCs supplied cDNA or gDNA.

Original processing notes: For nucleated cells, counts were estimated from reference gene primer amplification. The table came from immunoSEQ multiplex PCR; TCRdb's copy has only in-frame clones and leaves some out. V and J calls and clone size follow that table, whereas D and trimming were derived from the DNA. The sample has 300,000 or so clones; around nine tenths are singletons. A few counts support this clone. The source material was peripheral blood. The receptor's source is a man between 65 and 79 years old with acute or convalescent COVID-19.

CDR3 in amino acids: CASSDGGQGLNTIYF. The DNA of the CDR3 is TGTGCCAGCAGTGACGGCGGACAGGGTTTAAACACCATATATTTT. V usage is TRBV6-1 and J usage is TRBJ1-3; 8 nucleotides match TRBD1. V gave up 3 bases and J gave up 6 bases; unmatched junction bases: 7. The CDR3 runs 15 residues. Germline CDR1 reads MNHNS; CDR2 reads SASEGT.